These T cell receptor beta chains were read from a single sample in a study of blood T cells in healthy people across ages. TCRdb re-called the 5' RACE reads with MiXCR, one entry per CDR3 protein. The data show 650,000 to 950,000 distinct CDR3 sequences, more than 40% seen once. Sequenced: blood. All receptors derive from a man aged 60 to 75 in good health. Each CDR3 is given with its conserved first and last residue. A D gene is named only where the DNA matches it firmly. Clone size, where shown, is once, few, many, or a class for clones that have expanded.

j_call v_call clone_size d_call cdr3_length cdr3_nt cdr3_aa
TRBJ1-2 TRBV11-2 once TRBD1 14 TGTGCCAGCAGCTGGGGACAGACTCTCTATGGCTACACCTTC CASSWGQTLYGYTF
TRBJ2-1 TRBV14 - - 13 TGTGCCAGCAGCGGACAGCCGTACAATGAGCAGTTCTTC CASSGQPYNEQFF
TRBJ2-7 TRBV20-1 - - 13 TGCAGTGCTAGGACAGGCGACTTCTACGAGCAGTACTTC CSARTGDFYEQYF
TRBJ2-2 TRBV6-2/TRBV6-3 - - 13 TGTGCCAGCAGGCGGGACAGCACCGGGGAGCTGTTTTTT CASRRDSTGELFF
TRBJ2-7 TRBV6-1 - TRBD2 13 TGTGCCAGCGGGAACGGGGGGTCTTACGAGCAGTACTTC CASGNGGSYEQYF
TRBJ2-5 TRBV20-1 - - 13 TGCAGTGCTAGAGTGCCGGGCAGGGAGACCCAGTACTTC CSARVPGRETQYF
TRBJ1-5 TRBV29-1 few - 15 TGCAGCGTTGAAGATCGGGACAAGCGCAATCAGCCCCAGCATTTT CSVEDRDKRNQPQHF
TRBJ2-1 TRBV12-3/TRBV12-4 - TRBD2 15 TGTGCCAGCAGTTTGGGACTAGCGGGGTCCAATGAGCAGTTCTTC CASSLGLAGSNEQFF
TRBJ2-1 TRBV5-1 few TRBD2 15 TGCGCCAGCAGCTCCTGGGGGGGTAGAAACAATGAGCAGTTCTTC CASSSWGGRNNEQFF
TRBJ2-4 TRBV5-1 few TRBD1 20 TGCGCCAGCAGCTTGAGGACCGGGACAGGGGGTCAAACGGCCAAGAACATTCAGTACTTC CASSLRTGTGGQTAKNIQYF
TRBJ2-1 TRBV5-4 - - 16 TGTGCCAGCAGCTCCCAACAGGCCGAGCGATACAATGAGCAGTTCTTC CASSSQQAERYNEQFF
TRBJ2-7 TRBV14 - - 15 TGTGCCAGCAGCCTACGGCCCGGGACTTCCTACGAGCAGTACTTC CASSLRPGTSYEQYF
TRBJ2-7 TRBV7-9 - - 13 TGTGCCAGCAGCTTAGGGAGGCCTAACGAGCAGTACTTC CASSLGRPNEQYF
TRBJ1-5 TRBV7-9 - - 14 TGTGCCAGCAGTCAGGACGGGGAGGATCAGCCCCAGCATTTT CASSQDGEDQPQHF
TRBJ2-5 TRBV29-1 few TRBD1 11 TGCAGCGGGGGACAGGGGGCGACCCAGTACTTC CSGGQGATQYF
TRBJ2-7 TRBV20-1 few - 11 TGCAGTTGGGCCGGGCCCTACGAGCAGTACTTC CSWAGPYEQYF
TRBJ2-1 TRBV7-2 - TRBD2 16 TGTGCCAGCAGCTTGCGGGGGGGCGCGTCCCACAATGAGCAGTTCTTC CASSLRGGASHNEQFF
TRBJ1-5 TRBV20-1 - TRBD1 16 TGCAGTGCTAGAGATGGGCAGGGGGGAAACAATCAGCCCCAGCATTTT CSARDGQGGNNQPQHF
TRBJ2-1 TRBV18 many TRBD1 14 TGTGCCAGCTCCTCGGGACAGGGGCGGAATGAGCAGTTCTTC CASSSGQGRNEQFF
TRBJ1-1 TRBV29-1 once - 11 TGCAGCGTCGGGGCCAACACTGAAGCTTTCTTT CSVGANTEAFF
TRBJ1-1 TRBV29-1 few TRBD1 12 TGCAGCGGAGCACAGGGGCCCACTGAAGCTTTCTTT CSGAQGPTEAFF
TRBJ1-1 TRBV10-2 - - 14 TGCGCCAGCAGTGAGTCGTTGGGGAGGGCTGAAGCTTTCTTT CASSESLGRAEAFF
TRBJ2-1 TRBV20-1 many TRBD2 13 TGCAGTGCAACCGGGACTAATTACAATGAGCAGTTCTTC CSATGTNYNEQFF
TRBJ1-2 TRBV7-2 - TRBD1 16 TGTGCCAGCAGCTTATCGACCGTGACAGGGAACTATGGCTACACCTTC CASSLSTVTGNYGYTF
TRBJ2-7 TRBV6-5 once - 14 TGTGCCAGCAGTTCGGTGGGGGGCGCCTACGAGCAGTACTTC CASSSVGGAYEQYF
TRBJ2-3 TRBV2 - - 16 TGTGCCAGCAGCGCGAGCTTACGAACTAGCACAGATACGCAGTATTTT CASSASLRTSTDTQYF
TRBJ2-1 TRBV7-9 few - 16 TGTGCCAGCAGCTTAGGGGGCGGGGGCCTTTACAATGAGCAGTTCTTC CASSLGGGGLYNEQFF
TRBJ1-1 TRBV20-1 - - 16 TGCAGTGCTAGTTTCTTGACAAAAAGCATGAACACTGAAGCTTTCTTT CSASFLTKSMNTEAFF
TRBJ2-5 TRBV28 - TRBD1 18 TGTGCCAGCAGCCAGCCGGGACAGGCCTTTGTCGCAGCGGAAGGGCAGTACTTC CASSQPGQAFVAAEGQYF
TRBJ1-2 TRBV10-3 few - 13 TGTGCCATCAGTGGGAGGGTGAGAGATGGCTACACCTTC CAISGRVRDGYTF
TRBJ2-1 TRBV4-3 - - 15 TGCGCCAGCAGCCAAGACGCAGGGAGGTACAATGAGCAGTTCTTC CASSQDAGRYNEQFF
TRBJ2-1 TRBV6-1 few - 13 TGTGCCAGCAGTGATGTCACCTACAATGAGCAGTTCTTC CASSDVTYNEQFF
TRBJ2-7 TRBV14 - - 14 TGTGCCAGCAGCCAAGGTTACAGGGTAGGCGAGCAGTACTTC CASSQGYRVGEQYF
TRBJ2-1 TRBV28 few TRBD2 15 TGTGCCAGCAGCCAGCGGGGGGGCCAGATCAATGAGCAGTTCTTC CASSQRGGQINEQFF
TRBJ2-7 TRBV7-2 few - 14 TGTGCCAGCACCCAGGGTCGGAGCTCCTACGAGCAGTACTTC CASTQGRSSYEQYF
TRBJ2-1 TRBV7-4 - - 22 TGTGCCAGCAGGACCGGGTTGTGGGAGGAGCGCCCACTCGATCCCCCCTACAATGAGCAGTTCTTC CASRTGLWEERPLDPPYNEQFF
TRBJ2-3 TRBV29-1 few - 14 TGCAGCGTTGACCCCGGGGGGCCCACAGATACGCAGTATTTT CSVDPGGPTDTQYF
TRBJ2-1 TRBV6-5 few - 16 TGTGCCAGCAGCAACCGCATGGGGCACCGTGGGAATGAGCAGTTCTTC CASSNRMGHRGNEQFF
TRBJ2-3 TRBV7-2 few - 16 TGTGCCAGCAGCTTAGCGGAGGGGGCCGGCACAGATACGCAGTATTTT CASSLAEGAGTDTQYF
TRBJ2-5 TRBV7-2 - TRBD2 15 TGTGCCAGCAGGCACGCCGGGACTAGCGAAGAGACCCAGTCCTTC CASRHAGTSEETQSF
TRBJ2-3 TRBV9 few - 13 TGTGCCAGCAGCGTTGACATCACAGATACGCAGTATTTT CASSVDITDTQYF
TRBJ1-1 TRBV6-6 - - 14 TGTGCCAGCGGCAAACTGGCGACGGACACTGAAGCTTTCTTT CASGKLATDTEAFF
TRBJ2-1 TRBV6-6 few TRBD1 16 TGTGCCAGCAGTCACCCCATGGGACAGGTGGTACATGAGCAGTTCTTC CASSHPMGQVVHEQFF
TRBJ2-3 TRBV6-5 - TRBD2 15 TGTGCCAGCAGGTTTAGCGGGGGGGCCGGAGATACGCAGTATTTT CASRFSGGAGDTQYF
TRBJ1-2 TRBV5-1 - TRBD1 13 TGCGCCAGCAGCGGGGGGGACAGGGCTGGCTACACCTTC CASSGGDRAGYTF
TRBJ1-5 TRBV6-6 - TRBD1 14 TGTGCCAGCAGTTACGAGGGGGCCCATCAGCCCCAGCATTTT CASSYEGAHQPQHF
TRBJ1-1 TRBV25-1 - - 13 TGTGCCAGCCTAAGCCGGGTGGACACTGAAGCTTTCTTT CASLSRVDTEAFF
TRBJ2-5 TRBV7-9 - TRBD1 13 TGTGCCAGCAGCTCACAGGGGAAACAGACCCAGTACTTC CASSSQGKQTQYF
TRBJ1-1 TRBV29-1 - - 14 TGCAGCGTCGAGGGAAGGGGCACAGGAGCTGAAGCTTTCTTT CSVEGRGTGAEAFF
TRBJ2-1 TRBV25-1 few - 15 TGTGCCAGCAGTGAAGAGCGGAGCTCCTACAATGAGCAGTTCTTC CASSEERSSYNEQFF